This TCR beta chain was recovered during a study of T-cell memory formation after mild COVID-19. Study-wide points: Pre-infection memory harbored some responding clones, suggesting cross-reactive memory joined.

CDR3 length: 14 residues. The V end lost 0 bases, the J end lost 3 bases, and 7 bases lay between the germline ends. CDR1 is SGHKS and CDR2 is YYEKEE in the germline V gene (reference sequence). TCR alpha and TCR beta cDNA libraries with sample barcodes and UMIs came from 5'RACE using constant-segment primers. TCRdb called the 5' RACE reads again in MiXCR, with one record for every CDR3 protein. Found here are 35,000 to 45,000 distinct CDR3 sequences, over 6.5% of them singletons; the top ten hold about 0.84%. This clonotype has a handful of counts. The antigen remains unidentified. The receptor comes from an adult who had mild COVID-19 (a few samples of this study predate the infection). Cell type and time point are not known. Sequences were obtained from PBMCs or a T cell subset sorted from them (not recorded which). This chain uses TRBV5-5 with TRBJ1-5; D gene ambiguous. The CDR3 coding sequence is TGTGCCAGCAGCTTGGTCGGGGACAATCAGCCCCAGCATTTT. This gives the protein CASSLVGDNQPQHF.